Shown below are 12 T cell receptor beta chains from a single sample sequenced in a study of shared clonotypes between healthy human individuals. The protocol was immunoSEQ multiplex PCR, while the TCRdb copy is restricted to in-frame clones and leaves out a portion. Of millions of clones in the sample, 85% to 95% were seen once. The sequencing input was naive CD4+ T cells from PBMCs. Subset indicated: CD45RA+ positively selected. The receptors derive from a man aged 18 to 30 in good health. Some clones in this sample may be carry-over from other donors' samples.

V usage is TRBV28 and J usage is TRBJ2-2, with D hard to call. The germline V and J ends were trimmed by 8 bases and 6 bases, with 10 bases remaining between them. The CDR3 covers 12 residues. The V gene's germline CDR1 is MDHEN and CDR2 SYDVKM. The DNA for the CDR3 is TGTGCCAGCTCCCTGACGGCCGGGGAGCTGTTTTTT. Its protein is CASSLTAGELFF. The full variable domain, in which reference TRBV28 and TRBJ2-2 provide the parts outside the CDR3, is DVKVTQSSRYLVKRTGEKVFLECVQDMDHENMFWYRQDPGLGLRLIYFSYDVKMKEKGDIPEGYSVSREKKERFSLILESASTNQTSMYLCASSLTAGELFFGEGSRLTVL.

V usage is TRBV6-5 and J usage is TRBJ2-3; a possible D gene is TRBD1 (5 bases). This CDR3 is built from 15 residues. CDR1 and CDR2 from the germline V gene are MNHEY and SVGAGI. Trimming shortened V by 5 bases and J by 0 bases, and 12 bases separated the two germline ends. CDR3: CASSRTQGSTDTQYF. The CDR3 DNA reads TGTGCCAGCAGTCGCACTCAGGGCAGCACAGATACGCAGTATTTT.

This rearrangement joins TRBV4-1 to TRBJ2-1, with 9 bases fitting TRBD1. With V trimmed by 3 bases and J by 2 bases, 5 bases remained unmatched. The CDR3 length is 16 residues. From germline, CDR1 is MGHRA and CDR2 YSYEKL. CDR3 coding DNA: TGCGCCAGCAGCCAGCCGGGACAGGGAACCTACAATGAGCAGTTCTTC. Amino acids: CASSQPGQGTYNEQFF.

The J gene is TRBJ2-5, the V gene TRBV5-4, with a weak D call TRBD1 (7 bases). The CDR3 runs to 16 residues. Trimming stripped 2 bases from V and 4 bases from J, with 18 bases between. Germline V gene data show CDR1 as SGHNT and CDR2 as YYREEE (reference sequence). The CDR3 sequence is CASSFYLQGRGETQYF. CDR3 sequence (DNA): TGTGCCAGCAGCTTTTACTTACAGGGGCGGGGAGAGACCCAGTACTTC.

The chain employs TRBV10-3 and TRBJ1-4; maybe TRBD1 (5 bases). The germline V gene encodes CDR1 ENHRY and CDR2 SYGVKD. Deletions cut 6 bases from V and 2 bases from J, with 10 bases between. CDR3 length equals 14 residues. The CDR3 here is CAISRDLTNEKLFF. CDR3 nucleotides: TGTGCCATCAGCAGGGATCTTACTAATGAAAAACTGTTTTTT.

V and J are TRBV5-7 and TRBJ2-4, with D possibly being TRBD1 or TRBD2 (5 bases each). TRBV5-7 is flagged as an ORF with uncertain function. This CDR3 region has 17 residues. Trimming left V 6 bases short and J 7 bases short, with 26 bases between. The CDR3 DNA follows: TGTGCCAGCAACCGTGAACCCCCTCGTCAGGGCGGGAACATTCAGTACTTC. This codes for CASNREPPRQGGNIQYF.

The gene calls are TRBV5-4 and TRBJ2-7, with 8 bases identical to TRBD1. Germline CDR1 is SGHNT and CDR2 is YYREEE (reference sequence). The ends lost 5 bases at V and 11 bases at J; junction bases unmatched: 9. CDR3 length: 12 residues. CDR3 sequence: CASSLDRGDKYF. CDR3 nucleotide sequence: TGTGCCAGCAGTCTTGACAGGGGAGATAAGTACTTC. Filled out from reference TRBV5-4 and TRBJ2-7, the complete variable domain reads ETGVTQSPTHLIKTRGQQVTLRCSSQSGHNTVSWYQQALGQGPQFIFQYYREEENGRGNFPPRFSGLQFPNYSSELNVNALELDDSALYLCASSLDRGDKYFGPGTRLTVT.

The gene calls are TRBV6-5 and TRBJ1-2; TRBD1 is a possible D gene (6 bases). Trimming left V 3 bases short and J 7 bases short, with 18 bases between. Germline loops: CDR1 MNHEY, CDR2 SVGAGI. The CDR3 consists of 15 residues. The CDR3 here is CASSYWRGTLGGYTF. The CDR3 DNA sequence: TGTGCCAGCAGTTATTGGAGGGGGACTTTGGGTGGCTACACCTTC.

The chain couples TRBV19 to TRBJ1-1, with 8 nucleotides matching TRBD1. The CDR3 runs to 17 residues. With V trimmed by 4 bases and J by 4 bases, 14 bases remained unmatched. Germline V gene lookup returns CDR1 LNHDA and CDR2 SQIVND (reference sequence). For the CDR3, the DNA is TGTGCCAGTAGTAACCTTCAAGACAGGGGCGGAAGCACTGAAGCTTTCTTT. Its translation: CASSNLQDRGGSTEAFF.

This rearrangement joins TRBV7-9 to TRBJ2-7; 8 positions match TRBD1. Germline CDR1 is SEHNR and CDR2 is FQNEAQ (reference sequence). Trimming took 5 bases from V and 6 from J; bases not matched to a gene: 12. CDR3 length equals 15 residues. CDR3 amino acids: CASSKSGTGASEQYF. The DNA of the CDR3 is TGTGCCAGCAGCAAATCCGGGACAGGTGCTAGCGAGCAGTACTTC.

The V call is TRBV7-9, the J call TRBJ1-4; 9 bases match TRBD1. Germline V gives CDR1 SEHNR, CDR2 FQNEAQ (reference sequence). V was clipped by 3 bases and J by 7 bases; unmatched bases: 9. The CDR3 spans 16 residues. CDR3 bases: TGTGCCAGCAGCTTCCGGGACAGGGCCCGAGGTGAAAAACTGTTTTTT. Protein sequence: CASSFRDRARGEKLFF.

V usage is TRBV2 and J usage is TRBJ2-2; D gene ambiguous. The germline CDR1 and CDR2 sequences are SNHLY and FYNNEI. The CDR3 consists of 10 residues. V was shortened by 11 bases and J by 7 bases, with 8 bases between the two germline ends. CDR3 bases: TGTGCCTCAGGCGACGGGGAGCTGTTTTTT. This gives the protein CASGDGELFF.